A single sample is the source of the 10 T cell receptor beta chains below, sequenced in a study of blood T cell repertoires in COVID-19. Sequencing was performed with immunoSEQ multiplex PCR; in TCRdb, only in-frame clones are kept and a portion is missing. The sample holds 320,000 or so clones; 85% are singletons and the top ten take under 2%. Sequenced material: PBMCs or T cells enriched from blood (not recorded which). Source of these receptors: a woman aged 25-40 years who had been exposed to COVID-19.

V usage is TRBV7-6 and J usage is TRBJ2-3; TRBD2 aligns across 10 bases. V trimming: 3 bases; J trimming: 1 base; junction bases outside the gene matches: 10. There are 18 residues in the CDR3. Germline V gene sequence: CDR1 SGHVS, CDR2 FNYEAQ. CDR3 DNA: TGTGCCAGCAGCTTTTCTAGCGGGAGAAGGCGGGGCACAGATACGCAGTATTTT. Its protein is CASSFSSGRRRGTDTQYF. Looking up the rest from reference TRBV7-6 and TRBJ2-3 gives the full variable domain: GAGVSQSPRYKVTKRGQDVALRCDPISGHVSLYWYRQALGQGPEFLTYFNYEAQQDKSGLPNDRFSAERPEGSISTLTIQRTEQRDSAMYRCASSFSSGRRRGTDTQYFGPGTRLTVL.

This rearrangement joins TRBV6-5 to TRBJ1-1; D is possibly TRBD1 (5 bases). The germline V and J ends were trimmed by 6 bases and 3 bases, with 17 bases remaining between them. The CDR3 sequence is 15 residues long. Looked up from germline, CDR1 is MNHEY and CDR2 is SVGAGI. The CDR3 DNA sequence: TGTGCCAGCAGCTCCGAAGCAGGGATTGACACTGAAGCTTTCTTT. Translating gives CASSSEAGIDTEAFF.

The rearrangement uses TRBV18 and TRBJ1-5; D gene unclear. The CDR3 length is 13 residues. Trimming removed 5 bases from V and 7 bases from J, with 12 bases in between. The germline V gene encodes CDR1 KGHSH and CDR2 LQKENI. CDR3 amino acids: CASSTDGKQPQHF. CDR3 nucleotide sequence: TGTGCCAGCTCAACTGACGGGAAACAGCCCCAGCATTTT.

The genes are TRBV3-1 (or the pseudogene TRBV3-2) and TRBJ2-7; 10 bases match TRBD2. V gave up 1 base and J gave up 11 bases; unmatched junction bases: 8. The CDR3 has 14 residues. Germline CDR1 and CDR2: LGHDT and YNNKEL (reference sequence). The CDR3 sequence: CASSQGDSGRREYF. The CDR3 DNA is TGTGCCAGCAGCCAAGGTGATAGCGGGAGGAGGGAGTACTTC.

J is TRBJ1-2 and V is TRBV24-1; tentatively, D is TRBD1 (6 bases). The CDR3 totals 14 residues. V was trimmed by 1 base and J by 6 bases, leaving 11 bases between them. The V gene's germline CDR1 is KGHDR and CDR2 SFDVKD. The DNA of the CDR3 is TGTGCCACCAGTGATTTACAGGGAAACAATGGCTACACCTTC. Protein sequence: CATSDLQGNNGYTF.

The chain links TRBV10-3 to TRBJ2-5, with 12 bases aligning to TRBD1. V lost 10 bases, J lost 9 bases, and 12 bases stayed unmatched. Germline V gene lookup returns CDR1 ENHRY and CDR2 SYGVKD. The CDR3 covers 14 residues. The CDR3 coding sequence is TGTGCCACTGACCGGGACAGGGGGCGCGGGGCCCAGTACTTC. As protein: CATDRDRGRGAQYF.

The chain couples TRBV28 to TRBJ2-7; D not resolved. The CDR3 has 14 amino acids. The germline V and J ends were trimmed by 5 bases and 9 bases, with 20 bases remaining between them. The germline V gene encodes CDR1 MDHEN and CDR2 SYDVKM. The CDR3 reads CASSRNSPLPGQYF. For the CDR3, the DNA is TGTGCCAGCAGTAGAAACAGCCCCTTACCCGGGCAGTACTTC.

The chain joins TRBV2 to TRBJ1-1; perhaps TRBD1 as D (6 bases). CDR3 size: 14 residues. CDR1 and CDR2 from the germline V gene are SNHLY and FYNNEI. Trimming shortened V by 6 bases and J by 0 bases, and 11 bases separated the two germline ends. The CDR3, as DNA: TGTGCCAGCAGATTACAGGGAATGAACACTGAAGCTTTCTTT. Its protein is CASRLQGMNTEAFF.

This chain joins TRBV7-3 and TRBJ2-1; TRBD2 agrees at 12 bases. The CDR3 length is 14 residues. With 5 bases clipped from V and 9 bases from J, the junction kept 5 bases outside the gene matches. Germline CDR1 is SGHTA and CDR2 is FQGTGA. CDR3 coding DNA: TGTGCCAGCAGCCAGACTAGCGGGGGAGGTGAGCAGTTCTTC. It codes for CASSQTSGGGEQFF.

The chain links TRBV2 to TRBJ1-2, with a tentative D call TRBD1 (5 bases). CDR1 and CDR2 from the germline V gene are SNHLY and FYNNEI. Deletions cut 2 bases from V and 7 bases from J, with 8 bases between. CDR3 size: 12 residues. The CDR3 nucleotides are TGTGCCAGCAGTGAAAATAGGGGTGGCTACACCTTC. Protein sequence: CASSENRGGYTF.